This section outlines one TCR beta chain sequence together with its context. This entry is derived from a study of control samples from healthy donors and cancer patients. Libraries were prepared by immunoSEQ multiplex PCR; TCRdb keeps only in-frame clonotypes and omits some of them. The sample has about 140,000 clones, around 94% seen once. Material: blood. The TCR comes from a man aged 40-55 years in good health.

Here the CDR3 DNA reads TGTGCCAGCTCACCGAAAACGGGGTCCGCCTACAATGAGCAGTTCTTC. Translating gives CASSPKTGSAYNEQFF. This chain links TRBV7-6 with TRBJ2-1, with D perhaps TRBD2 (5 bases). Germline assignment: CDR1 SGHVS and CDR2 FNYEAQ. This CDR3 contains 16 residues. V lost 8 bases, J lost 2 bases, and 19 bases lay in between.